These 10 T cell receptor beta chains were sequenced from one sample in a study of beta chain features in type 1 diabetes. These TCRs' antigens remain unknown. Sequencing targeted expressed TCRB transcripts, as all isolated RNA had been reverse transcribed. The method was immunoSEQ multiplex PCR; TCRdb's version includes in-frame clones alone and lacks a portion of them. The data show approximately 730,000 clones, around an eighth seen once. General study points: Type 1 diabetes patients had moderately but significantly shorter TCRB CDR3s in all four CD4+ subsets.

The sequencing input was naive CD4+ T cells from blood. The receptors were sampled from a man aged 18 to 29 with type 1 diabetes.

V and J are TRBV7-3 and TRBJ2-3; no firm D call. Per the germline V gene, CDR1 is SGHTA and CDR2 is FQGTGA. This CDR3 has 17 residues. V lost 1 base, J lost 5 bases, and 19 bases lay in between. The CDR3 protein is CASSLSGQILSIDTQYF. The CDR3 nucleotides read TGTGCCAGCAGCTTAAGTGGGCAGATCCTGAGTATAGATACGCAGTATTTT.

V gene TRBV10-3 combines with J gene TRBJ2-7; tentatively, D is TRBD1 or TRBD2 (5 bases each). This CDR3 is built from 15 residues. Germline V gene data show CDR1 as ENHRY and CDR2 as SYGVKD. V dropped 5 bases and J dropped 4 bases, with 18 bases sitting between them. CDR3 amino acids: CAISQIQGVGYEQYF. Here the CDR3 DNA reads TGTGCCATCAGTCAAATCCAGGGAGTAGGGTACGAGCAGTACTTC.

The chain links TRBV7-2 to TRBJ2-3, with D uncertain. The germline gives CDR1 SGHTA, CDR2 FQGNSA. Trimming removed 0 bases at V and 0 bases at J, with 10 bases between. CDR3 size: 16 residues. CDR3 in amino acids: CASSLALAQSTDTQYF. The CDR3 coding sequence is TGTGCCAGCAGCTTAGCGCTCGCCCAAAGCACAGATACGCAGTATTTT. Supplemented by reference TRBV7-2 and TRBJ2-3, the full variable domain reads GAGVSQSPSNKVTEKGKDVELRCDPISGHTALYWYRQSLGQGLEFLIYFQGNSAPDKSGLPSDRFSAERTGGSVSTLTIQRTQQEDSAVYLCASSLALAQSTDTQYFGPGTRLTVL.

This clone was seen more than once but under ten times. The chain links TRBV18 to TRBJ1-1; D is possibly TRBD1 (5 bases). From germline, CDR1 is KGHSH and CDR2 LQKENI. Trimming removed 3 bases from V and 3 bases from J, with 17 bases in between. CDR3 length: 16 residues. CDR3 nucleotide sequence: TGTGCCAGCTCACCCCGGGACCGGGGGAGAGACACTGAAGCTTTCTTT. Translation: CASSPRDRGRDTEAFF.

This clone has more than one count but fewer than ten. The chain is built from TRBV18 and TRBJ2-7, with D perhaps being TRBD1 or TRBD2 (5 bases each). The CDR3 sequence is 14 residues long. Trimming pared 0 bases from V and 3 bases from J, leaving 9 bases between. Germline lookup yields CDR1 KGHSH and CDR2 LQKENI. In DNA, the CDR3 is TGTGCCAGCTCACCACCCAGAGGGGACTACGAGCAGTACTTC. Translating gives CASSPPRGDYEQYF.

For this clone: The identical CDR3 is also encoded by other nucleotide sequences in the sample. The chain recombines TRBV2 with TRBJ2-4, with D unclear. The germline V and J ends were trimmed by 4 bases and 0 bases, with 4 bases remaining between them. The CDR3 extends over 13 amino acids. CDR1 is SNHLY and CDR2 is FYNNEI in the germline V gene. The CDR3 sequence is CASSGLAKNIQYF. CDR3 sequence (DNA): TGTGCCAGCAGTGGCCTAGCCAAAAACATTCAGTACTTC.

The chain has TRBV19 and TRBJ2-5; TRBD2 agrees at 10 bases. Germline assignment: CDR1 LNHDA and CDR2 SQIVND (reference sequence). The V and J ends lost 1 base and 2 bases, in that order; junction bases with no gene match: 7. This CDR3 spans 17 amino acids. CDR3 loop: CASSIGAGGPGQETQYF. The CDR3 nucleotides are TGTGCCAGTAGTATAGGAGCGGGGGGGCCTGGGCAAGAGACCCAGTACTTC.

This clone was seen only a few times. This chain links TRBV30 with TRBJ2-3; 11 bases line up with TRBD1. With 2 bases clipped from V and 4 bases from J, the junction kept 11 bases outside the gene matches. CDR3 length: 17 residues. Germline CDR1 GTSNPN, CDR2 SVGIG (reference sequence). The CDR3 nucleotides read TGTGCCTGGAGTCCGCCGGGACAGGGGGGATTCGCAGATACGCAGTATTTT. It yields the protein CAWSPPGQGGFADTQYF.

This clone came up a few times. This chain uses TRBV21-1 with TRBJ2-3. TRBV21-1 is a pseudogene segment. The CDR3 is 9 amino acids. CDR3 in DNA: TGTGTCGTGGGGGATACGCAGTATTTT. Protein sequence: CVVGDTQYF.

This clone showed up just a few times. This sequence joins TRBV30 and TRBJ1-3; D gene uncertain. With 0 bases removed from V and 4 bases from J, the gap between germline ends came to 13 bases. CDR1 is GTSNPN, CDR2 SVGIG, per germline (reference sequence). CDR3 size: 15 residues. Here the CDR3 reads CAWSVMSFLGNTIYF. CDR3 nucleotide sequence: TGTGCCTGGAGTGTCATGAGTTTTCTGGGAAACACCATATATTTT.